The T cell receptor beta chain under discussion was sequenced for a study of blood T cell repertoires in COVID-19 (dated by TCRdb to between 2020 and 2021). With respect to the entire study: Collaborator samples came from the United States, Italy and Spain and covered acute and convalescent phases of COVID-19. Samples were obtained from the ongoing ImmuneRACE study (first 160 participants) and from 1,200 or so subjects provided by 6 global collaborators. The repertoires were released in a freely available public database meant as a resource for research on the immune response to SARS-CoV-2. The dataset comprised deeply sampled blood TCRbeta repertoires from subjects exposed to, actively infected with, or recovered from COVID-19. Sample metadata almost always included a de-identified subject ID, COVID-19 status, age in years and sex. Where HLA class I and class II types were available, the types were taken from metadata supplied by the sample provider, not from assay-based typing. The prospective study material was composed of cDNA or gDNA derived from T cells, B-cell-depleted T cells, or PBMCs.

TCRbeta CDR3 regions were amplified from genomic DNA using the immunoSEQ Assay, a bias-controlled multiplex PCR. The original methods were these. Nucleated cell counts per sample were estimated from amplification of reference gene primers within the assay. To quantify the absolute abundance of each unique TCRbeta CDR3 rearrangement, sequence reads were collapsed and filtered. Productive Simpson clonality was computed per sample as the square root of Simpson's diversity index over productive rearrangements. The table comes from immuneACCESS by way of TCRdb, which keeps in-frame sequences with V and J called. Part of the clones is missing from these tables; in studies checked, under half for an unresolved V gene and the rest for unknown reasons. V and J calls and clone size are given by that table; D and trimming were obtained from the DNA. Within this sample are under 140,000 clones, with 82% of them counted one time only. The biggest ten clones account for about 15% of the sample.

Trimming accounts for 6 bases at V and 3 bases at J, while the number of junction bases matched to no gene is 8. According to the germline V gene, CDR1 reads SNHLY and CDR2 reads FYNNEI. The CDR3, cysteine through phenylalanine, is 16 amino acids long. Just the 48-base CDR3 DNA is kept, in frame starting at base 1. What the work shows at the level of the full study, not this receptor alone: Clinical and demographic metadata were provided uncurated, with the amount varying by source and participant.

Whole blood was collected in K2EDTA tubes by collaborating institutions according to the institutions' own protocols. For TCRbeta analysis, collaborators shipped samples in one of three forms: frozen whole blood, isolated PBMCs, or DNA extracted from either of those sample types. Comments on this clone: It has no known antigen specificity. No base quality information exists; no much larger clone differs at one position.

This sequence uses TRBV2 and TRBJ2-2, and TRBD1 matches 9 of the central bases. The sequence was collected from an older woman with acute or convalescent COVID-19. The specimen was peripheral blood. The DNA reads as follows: TGTGCCAGCAGAACTAGGGGACAGGGTTACACCGGGGAGCTGTTTTTT. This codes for CASRTRGQGYTGELFF.